This record covers a single T cell receptor (beta chain). Its antigen is currently unknown. This sample is drawn from a study of beta chain features in type 1 diabetes. Study outcomes and limitations: VDJ junctions sequenced from type 1 diabetes patients showed fewer insertions and more deletions. When Type 1 diabetes patients were examined, their TCRB CDR3s proved moderately but significantly shorter in all four CD4+ subsets.

The V and J ends lost 8 bases and 3 bases, in that order; junction bases with no gene match: 6. The CDR3 loop spans 13 amino acids. The germline V gene encodes CDR1 SGHRS and CDR2 YFSETQ. All of the isolated RNA was reverse transcribed, so expressed TCRB transcripts were sequenced. Clones were read by immunoSEQ multiplex PCR, and TCRdb kept only the in-frame ones, dropping some. The data show around 160,000 clones, 63% seen once. Averaging approximately 0.11 L, one heparinised blood draw was given by each donor. The source of this sequence is a young man with type 1 diabetes. The sequenced material came from naive CD4+ T cells from blood. V is TRBV5-1 and J is TRBJ2-7; TRBD1 aligns across 9 bases. For the CDR3, the DNA is TGCGCCAGTTCGAGGGACAGGGTCTACGAGCAGTACTTC. This sequence encodes CASSRDRVYEQYF. The whole variable domain, remainder taken from reference TRBV5-1 and TRBJ2-7, is KAGVTQTPRYLIKTRGQQVTLSCSPISGHRSVSWYQQTPGQGLQFLFEYFSETQRNKGNFPGRFSGRQFSNSRSEMNVSTLELGDSALYLCASSRDRVYEQYFGPGTRLTVT.